The clone carrying this T cell receptor beta chain was counted only a few times. This specimen includes other DNA sequences encoding the same CDR3. The germline CDR1 and CDR2 sequences are LGHNA and YSLEER. This CDR3 has 15 residues. Losses at the gene ends were 1 base for V and 4 bases for J; bases not matched to a gene: 2. Terminally differentiated effector memory CD45RA+ cells were excluded from the naive CD8 cells, which were CD45RO-negative and positively selected for CCR7. This sample is part of a study of shared clonotypes between healthy human individuals. Measured with immunoSEQ multiplex PCR; TCRdb has only the in-frame clones, and not every one. The sample consists of 650,000 to 800,000 clones, around 92% of them appearing once.

This clonotype was sampled from a man aged 25 to 45 in good health. V is TRBV4-3 and J is TRBJ2-7; TRBD2 agrees at 12 bases. Sequencing used naive CD8+ T cells sorted from blood. This CDR3 is CASSQGTSGTYEQYF. Here the CDR3 DNA reads TGCGCCAGCAGCCAAGGGACTAGCGGGACTTACGAGCAGTACTTC.